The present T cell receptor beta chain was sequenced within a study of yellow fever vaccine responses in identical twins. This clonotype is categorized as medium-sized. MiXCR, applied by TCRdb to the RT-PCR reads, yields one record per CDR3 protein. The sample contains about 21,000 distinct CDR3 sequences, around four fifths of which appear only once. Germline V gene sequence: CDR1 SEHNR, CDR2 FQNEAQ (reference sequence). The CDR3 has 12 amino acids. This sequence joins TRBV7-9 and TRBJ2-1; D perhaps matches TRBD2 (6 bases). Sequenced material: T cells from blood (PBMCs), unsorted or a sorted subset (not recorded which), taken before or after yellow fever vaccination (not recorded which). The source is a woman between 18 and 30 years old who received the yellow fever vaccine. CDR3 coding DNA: TGTTCAGGAGGGGCCTCCTACAATGAGCAGTTCTTC. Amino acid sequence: CSGGASYNEQFF.